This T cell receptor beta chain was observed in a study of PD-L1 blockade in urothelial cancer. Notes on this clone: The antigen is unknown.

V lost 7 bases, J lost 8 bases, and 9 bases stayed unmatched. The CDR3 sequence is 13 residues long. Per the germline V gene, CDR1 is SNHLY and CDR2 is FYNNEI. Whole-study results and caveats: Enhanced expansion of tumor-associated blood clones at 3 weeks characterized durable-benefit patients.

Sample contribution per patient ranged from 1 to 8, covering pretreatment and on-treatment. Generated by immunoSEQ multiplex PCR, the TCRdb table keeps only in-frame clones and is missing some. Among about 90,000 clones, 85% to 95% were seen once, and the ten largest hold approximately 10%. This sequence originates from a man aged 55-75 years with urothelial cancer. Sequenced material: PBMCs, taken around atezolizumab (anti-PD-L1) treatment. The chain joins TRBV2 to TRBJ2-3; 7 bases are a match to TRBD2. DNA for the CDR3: TGTGCCAGCAATTCAGCGGGACGTGTTACGCAGTATTTT. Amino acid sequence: CASNSAGRVTQYF.